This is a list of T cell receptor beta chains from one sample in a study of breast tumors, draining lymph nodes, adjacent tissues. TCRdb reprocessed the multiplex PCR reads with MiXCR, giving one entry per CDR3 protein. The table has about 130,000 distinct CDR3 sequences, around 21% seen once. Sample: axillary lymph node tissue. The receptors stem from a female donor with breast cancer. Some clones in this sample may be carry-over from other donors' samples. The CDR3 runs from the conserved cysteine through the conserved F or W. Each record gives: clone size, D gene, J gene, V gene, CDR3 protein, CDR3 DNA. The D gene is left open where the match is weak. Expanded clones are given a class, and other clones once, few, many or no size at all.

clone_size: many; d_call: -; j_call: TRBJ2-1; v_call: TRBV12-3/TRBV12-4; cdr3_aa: CASSSSYVNEQFF; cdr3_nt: TGTGCCAGCAGTTCAAGCTATGTCAATGAGCAGTTCTTC
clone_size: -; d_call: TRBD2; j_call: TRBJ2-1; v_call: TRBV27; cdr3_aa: CASSFRSGSINNEQFF; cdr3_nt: TGTGCCAGCAGTTTTCGTAGCGGGAGTATCAACAATGAGCAGTTCTTC
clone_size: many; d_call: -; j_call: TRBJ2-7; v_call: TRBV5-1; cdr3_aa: CASSLVRGISYEQYF; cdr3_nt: TGCGCCAGCAGCTTGGTACGGGGTATATCCTACGAGCAGTACTTC
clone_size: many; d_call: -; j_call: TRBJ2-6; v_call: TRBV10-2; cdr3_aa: CASSGVGANVLTF; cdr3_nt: TGCGCCAGCAGTGGAGTGGGGGCCAACGTCCTGACTTTC
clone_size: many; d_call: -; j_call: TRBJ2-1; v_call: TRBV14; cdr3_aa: CASSQDGVSSYNEQFF; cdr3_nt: TGTGCCAGCAGCCAAGATGGGGTCAGCTCCTACAATGAGCAGTTCTTC
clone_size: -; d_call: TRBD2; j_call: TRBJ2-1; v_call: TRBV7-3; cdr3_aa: CASSPAGGELAGSYNEQFF; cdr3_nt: TGTGCCAGCAGCCCCGCAGGAGGTGAACTAGCGGGCTCCTACAATGAGCAGTTCTTC
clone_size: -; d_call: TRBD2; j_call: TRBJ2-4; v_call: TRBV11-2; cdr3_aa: CASSPAGAKNIQYF; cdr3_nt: TGTGCCAGCAGCCCAGCGGGAGCAAAAAACATTCAGTACTTC
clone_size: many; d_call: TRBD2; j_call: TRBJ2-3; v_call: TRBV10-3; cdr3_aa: CAIKSGREDTQYF; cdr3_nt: TGTGCCATCAAAAGCGGGAGAGAGGATACGCAGTATTTT
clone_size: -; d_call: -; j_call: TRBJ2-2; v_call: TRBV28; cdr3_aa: CASSQFNVDTGELFF; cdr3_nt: TGTGCCAGCAGTCAATTTAATGTGGACACCGGGGAGCTGTTTTTT
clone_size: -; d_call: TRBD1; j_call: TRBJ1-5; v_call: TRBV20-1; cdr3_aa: CSVHPPGQGNQPQHF; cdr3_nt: TGCAGTGTCCATCCTCCGGGACAGGGGAATCAGCCCCAGCATTTT
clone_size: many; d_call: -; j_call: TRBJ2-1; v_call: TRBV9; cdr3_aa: CASSATGDRYNEQFF; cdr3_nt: TGTGCCAGCAGCGCAACCGGGGACCGATACAATGAGCAGTTCTTC
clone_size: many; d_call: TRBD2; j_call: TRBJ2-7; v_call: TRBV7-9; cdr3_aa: CASSPPSGREFAQYF; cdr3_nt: TGTGCCAGCAGCCCCCCTAGCGGGAGGGAATTCGCGCAGTACTTC
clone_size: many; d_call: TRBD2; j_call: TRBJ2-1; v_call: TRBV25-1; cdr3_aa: CASSRLAGAGNEQFF; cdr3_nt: TGTGCCAGCAGTCGACTAGCGGGAGCTGGCAATGAGCAGTTCTTC
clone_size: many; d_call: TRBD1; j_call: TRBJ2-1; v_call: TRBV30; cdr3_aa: CAWSVDRGGNEQFF; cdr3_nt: TGTGCCTGGAGTGTAGACAGGGGAGGCAATGAGCAGTTCTTC
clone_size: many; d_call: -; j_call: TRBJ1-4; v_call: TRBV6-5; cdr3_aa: CASRLDLGGEKLFF; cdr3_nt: TGTGCCAGTAGATTGGACCTCGGCGGTGAAAAACTGTTTTTT
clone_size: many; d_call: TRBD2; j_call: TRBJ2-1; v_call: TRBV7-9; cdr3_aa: CASSGSLAGGTVSSYNEQFF; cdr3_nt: TGTGCCAGCAGCGGAAGTCTAGCGGGAGGCACCGTTAGCTCCTACAATGAGCAGTTCTTC
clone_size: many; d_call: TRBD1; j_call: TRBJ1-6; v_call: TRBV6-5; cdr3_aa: CASRPPGQSNSPLHF; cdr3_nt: TGTGCCAGCAGACCGCCGGGACAGTCGAATTCACCCCTCCACTTT
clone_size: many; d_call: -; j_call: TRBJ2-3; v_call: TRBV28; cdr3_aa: CASSTVSRGDTQYF; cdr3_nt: TGTGCCAGCAGTACCGTGTCGAGAGGAGATACGCAGTATTTT
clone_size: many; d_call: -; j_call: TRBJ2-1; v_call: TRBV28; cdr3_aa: CASSLRSRGQLFSYNEQFF; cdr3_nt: TGTGCCAGCAGTTTAAGGTCCAGGGGTCAGTTATTTTCCTACAATGAGCAGTTCTTC
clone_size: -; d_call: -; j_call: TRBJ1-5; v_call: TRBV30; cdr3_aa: CAWSDRRQGDGWQPQHF; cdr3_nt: TGTGCCTGGAGTGACCGACGCCAGGGTGATGGTTGGCAGCCCCAGCATTTT
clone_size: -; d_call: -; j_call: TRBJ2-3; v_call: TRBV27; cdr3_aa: CASSLNQEGTDTQYF; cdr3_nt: TGTGCCAGCAGTTTAAACCAAGAAGGCACAGATACGCAGTATTTT
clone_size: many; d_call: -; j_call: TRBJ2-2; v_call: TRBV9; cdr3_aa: CASSGDWGTKNTGELFF; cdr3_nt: TGTGCCAGCAGCGGCGATTGGGGCACAAAGAACACCGGGGAGCTGTTTTTT
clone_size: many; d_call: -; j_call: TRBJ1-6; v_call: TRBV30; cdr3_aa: CACSPGEPLSPLHF; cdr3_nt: TGTGCCTGCAGTCCAGGGGAACCGCTGTCACCCCTCCACTTT
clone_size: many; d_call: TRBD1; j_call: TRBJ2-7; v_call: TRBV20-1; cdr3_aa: CSARDHFKLGDRGYEQYF; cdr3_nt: TGCAGTGCTAGAGATCATTTCAAGTTAGGGGACAGGGGCTACGAGCAGTACTTC
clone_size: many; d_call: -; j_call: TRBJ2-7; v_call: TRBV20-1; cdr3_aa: CSARRWRTSYEQYF; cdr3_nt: TGCAGTGCTAGGAGGTGGCGGACCTCCTACGAGCAGTACTTC
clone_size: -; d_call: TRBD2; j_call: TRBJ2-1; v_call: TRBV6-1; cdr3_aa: CASSQATSGRRNEQFF; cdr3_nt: TGTGCCAGCAGTCAAGCAACTAGCGGGAGAAGGAATGAGCAGTTCTTC
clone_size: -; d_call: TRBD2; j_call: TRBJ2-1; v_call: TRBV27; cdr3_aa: CASRLAGGFNEQPF; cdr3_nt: TGTGCCAGCAGGCTAGCGGGAGGGTTCAATGAGCAGCCCTTC
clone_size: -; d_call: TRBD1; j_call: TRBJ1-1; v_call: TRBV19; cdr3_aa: CASRSVGTGNTEAFF; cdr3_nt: TGTGCCAGTAGGAGCGTCGGGACAGGGAACACTGAAGCTTTCTTT
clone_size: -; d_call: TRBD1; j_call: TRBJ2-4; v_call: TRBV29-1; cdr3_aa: CSVGTGGGIGIQYF; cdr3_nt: TGCAGCGTCGGGACAGGGGGCGGAATCGGCATTCAGTACTTC
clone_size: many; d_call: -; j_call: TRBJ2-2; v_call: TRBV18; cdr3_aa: CASSPTGELFF; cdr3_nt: TGTGCCAGCTCACCTACCGGGGAGCTGTTTTTT
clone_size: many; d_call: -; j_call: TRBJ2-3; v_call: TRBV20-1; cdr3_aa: CSARDPGGSTDTQYF; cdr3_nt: TGCAGTGCCCGGGACCCGGGGGGCAGCACAGATACGCAGTATTTT